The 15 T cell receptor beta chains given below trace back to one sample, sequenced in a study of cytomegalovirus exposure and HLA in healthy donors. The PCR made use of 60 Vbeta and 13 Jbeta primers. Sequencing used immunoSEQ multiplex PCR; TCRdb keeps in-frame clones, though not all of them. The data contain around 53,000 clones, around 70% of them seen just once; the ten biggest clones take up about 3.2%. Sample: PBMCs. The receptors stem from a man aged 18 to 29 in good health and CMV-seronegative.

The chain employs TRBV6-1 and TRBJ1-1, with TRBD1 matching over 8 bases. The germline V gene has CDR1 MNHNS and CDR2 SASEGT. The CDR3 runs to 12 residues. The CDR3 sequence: CVSDRANTEAFF. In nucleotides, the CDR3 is TGTGTTTCGGACAGGGCGAACACTGAAGCTTTCTTT.

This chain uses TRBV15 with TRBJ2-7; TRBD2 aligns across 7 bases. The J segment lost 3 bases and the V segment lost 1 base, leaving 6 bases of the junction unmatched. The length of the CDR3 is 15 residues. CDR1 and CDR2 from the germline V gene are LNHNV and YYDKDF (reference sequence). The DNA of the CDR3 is TGTGCCACCAGCAGAGTTCTAGCGGCAAACTACGAGCAGTACTTC. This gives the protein CATSRVLAANYEQYF.

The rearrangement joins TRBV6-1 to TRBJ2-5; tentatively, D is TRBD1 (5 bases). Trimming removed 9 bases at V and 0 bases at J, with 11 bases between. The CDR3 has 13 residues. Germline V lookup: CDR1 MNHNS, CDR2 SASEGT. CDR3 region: CASTTGNQETQYF. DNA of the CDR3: TGTGCCAGTACAACAGGAAACCAAGAGACCCAGTACTTC.

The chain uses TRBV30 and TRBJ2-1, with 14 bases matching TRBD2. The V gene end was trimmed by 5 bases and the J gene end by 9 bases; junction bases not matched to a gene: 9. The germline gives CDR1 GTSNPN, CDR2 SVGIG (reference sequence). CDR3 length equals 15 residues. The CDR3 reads CAWDRTSGRFSEQFF. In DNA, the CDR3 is TGTGCCTGGGACAGGACTAGCGGGAGGTTCAGTGAGCAGTTCTTC.

This CDR3 is CASSIDNQAGVYEQYF. The CDR3 DNA follows: TGTGCCAGTAGTATAGATAATCAAGCGGGAGTTTACGAGCAGTACTTC. The V gene is TRBV19, the J gene TRBJ2-7, with TRBD2 identical over 8 bases. CDR3 length: 16 residues. Per germline, CDR1 LNHDA and CDR2 SQIVND (reference sequence). Trimming cost V 0 bases and J 4 bases; bases outside gene matches: 8.

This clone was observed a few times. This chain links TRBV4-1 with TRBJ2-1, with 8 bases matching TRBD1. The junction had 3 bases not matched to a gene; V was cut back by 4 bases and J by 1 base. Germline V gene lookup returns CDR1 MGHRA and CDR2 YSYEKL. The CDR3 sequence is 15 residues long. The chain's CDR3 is CASSPGQGSYNEQFF. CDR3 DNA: TGCGCCAGCAGCCCCGGACAGGGTTCCTACAATGAGCAGTTCTTC.

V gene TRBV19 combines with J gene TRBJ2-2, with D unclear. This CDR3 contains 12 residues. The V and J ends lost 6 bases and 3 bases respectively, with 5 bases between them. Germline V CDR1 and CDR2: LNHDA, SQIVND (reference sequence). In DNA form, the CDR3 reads TGTGCCAGTAGGAGAGACACCGGGGAGCTGTTTTTT. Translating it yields CASRRDTGELFF.

The CDR3 nucleotides are TGCGCCAGCAGCCAAGAGACTTACGCGAACACCGGGGAGCTGTTTTTT. Translating it yields CASSQETYANTGELFF. This rearrangement joins TRBV4-3 to TRBJ2-2; D uncertain. The V gene's germline CDR1 is LGHNA and CDR2 YSLEER. CDR3 size: 16 residues. The ends were cut back, 0 bases at V and 0 bases at J, with 8 bases in the middle.

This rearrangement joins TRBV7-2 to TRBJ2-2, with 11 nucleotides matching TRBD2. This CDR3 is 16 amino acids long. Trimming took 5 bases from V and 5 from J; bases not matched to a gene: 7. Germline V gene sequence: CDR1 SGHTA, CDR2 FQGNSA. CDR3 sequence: CASSPTVAGGTGELFF. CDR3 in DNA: TGTGCCAGCAGCCCAACGGTAGCGGGAGGGACCGGGGAGCTGTTTTTT.

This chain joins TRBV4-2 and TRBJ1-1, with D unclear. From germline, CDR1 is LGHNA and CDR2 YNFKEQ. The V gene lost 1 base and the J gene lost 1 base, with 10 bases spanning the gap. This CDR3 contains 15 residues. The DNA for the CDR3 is TGTGCCAGCAGCCAAGGAACAGTGACGAACACTGAAGCTTTCTTT. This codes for CASSQGTVTNTEAFF.

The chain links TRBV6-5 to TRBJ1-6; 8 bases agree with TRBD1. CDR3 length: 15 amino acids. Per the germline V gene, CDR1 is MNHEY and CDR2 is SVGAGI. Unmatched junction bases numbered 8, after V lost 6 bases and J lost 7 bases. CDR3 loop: CASRNGQGGNSPLHF. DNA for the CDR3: TGTGCCAGCAGGAACGGACAGGGTGGGAATTCACCCCTCCACTTT.

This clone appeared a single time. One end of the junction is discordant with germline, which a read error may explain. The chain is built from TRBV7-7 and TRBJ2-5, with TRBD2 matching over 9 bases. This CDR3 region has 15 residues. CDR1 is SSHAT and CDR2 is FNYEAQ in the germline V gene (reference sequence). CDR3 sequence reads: CASSLGGTSMETQYF. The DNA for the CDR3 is TGTGCTAGCAGCTTAGGGGGGACTAGCATGGAGACCCAGTACTTC.

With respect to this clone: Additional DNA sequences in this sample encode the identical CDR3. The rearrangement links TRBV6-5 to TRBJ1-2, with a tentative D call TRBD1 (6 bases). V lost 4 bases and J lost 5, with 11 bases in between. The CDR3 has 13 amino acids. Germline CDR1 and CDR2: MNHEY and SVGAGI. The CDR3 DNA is TGTGCCAGCAGTTCCACAGGGCAGTATGGCTACACCTTC. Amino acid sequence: CASSSTGQYGYTF.

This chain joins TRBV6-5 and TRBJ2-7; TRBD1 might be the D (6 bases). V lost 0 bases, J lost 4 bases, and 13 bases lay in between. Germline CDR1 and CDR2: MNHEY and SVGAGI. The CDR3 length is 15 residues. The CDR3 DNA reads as TGTGCCAGCAGTTACTCAGGGGGTTTTTTATACGAGCAGTACTTC. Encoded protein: CASSYSGGFLYEQYF.

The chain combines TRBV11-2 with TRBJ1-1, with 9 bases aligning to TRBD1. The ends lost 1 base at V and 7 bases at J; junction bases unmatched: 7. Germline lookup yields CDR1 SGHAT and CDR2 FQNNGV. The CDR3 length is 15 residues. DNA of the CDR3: TGTGCCAGCAGCTTAGGCGGGACAGGGCGCGTTGAAGCTTTCTTT. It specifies CASSLGGTGRVEAFF.